The 30 T cell receptor beta chains reported below all come from one sample, sequenced in a study of cytomegalovirus exposure and HLA in healthy donors (TCRdb year 2017). Preparation of the library involved the immunoSEQ multiplex PCR assay. The multiplex PCR relied on a mix of 60 forward primers for TCR Vbeta segments and 13 reverse primers for TCR Jbeta segments. As stored in TCRdb, this immuneACCESS dataset retains in-frame rearrangements with V and J assigned. A fraction of the clones does not appear; measured against another copy, unresolved V genes explain less than half of the discrepancy, and the remainder lacks a known reason. In this sample's table one finds 53,000 or so clones. The top ten clonotypes cover 9.5% to 15% of the sample. Sample: PBMCs. These receptors all stem from a man aged 18 to 35 in good health and CMV-seropositive.

This chain joins TRBV2 and TRBJ2-1; 13 nucleotides align to TRBD2. Looked up from germline, CDR1 is SNHLY and CDR2 is FYNNEI. V shed 4 bases and J 4 bases; nucleotides not matched to a gene: 7. The CDR3 is 17 residues long. The CDR3 spells CASSGSGTSGIYNEQFF. The CDR3 DNA sequence: TGTGCCAGCAGTGGGTCGGGGACTAGCGGGATTTACAATGAGCAGTTCTTC.

CDR3 DNA sequence: TGTGCCTGGACCTATCGGGGGGCGGGAGCCTACAATGAGCAGTTCTTC. This translates into CAWTYRGAGAYNEQFF. This sequence joins TRBV30 and TRBJ2-1, with D possibly matching TRBD2 (7 bases). The CDR3 runs to 16 residues. From germline, CDR1 is GTSNPN and CDR2 SVGIG (reference sequence). V lost 4 bases and J 2 bases, leaving 18 bases between the germline ends.

The chain joins TRBV5-1 to TRBJ2-7; TRBD1 agrees at 7 bases. V trimming: 3 bases; J trimming: 5 bases; junction bases outside the gene matches: 14. The germline CDR1 and CDR2 sequences are SGHRS and YFSETQ. This CDR3 spans 16 amino acids. The CDR3 coding sequence is TGCGCCAGCAGCTATGGGGACAGCGGAATAGTCCACGAGCAGTACTTC. It encodes CASSYGDSGIVHEQYF.

The chain employs TRBV19 and TRBJ1-2; unclear D gene. The CDR3 sequence is 14 residues long. Germline V gives CDR1 LNHDA, CDR2 SQIVND (reference sequence). Trimming took off 7 bases at V and 0 bases at J, with 12 bases between the two ends. CDR3 sequence (DNA): TGTGCCAGTACCCGAGACAAAGCTAACTATGGCTACACCTTC. This gives the protein CASTRDKANYGYTF.

The chain has TRBV9 and TRBJ2-1; the match to TRBD2 covers 10 bases. V shed 2 bases, J shed 5 bases, and the junction held 4 bases outside the gene matches. Germline CDR1 and CDR2: SGDLS and YYNGEE. CDR3 length equals 15 residues. The CDR3 DNA is TGTGCCAGCAGCGTTAGCGGGAGGCCTGACAATGAGCAGTTCTTC. It translates to CASSVSGRPDNEQFF.

V is TRBV5-1 and J is TRBJ1-6, with 7 bases that match TRBD1. With V trimmed by 3 bases and J by 10 bases, 13 bases remained unmatched. Germline V gene lookup returns CDR1 SGHRS and CDR2 YFSETQ. This CDR3 is built from 16 residues. CDR3 nucleotide sequence: TGCGCCAGCAGCTCCGGGCAGACAGGGCGAATGTCACCCCTCCACTTT. Residues: CASSSGQTGRMSPLHF.

CDR3 in DNA: TGTGCCAGCGGTTGCCTGCGGGAAGGGCTCTACGAGCAGTACTTC. Protein product: CASGCLREGLYEQYF. The V and J genes are TRBV6-6 and TRBJ2-7, with D maybe TRBD2 (6 bases). Germline-derived CDR1 and CDR2 are MNHNY and SVGAGI (reference sequence). Trimming took off 8 bases at V and 3 bases at J, with 20 bases between the two ends. This CDR3 region has 15 residues.

This chain joins TRBV5-4 and TRBJ2-7; D is perhaps TRBD2 (6 bases). From germline, CDR1 is SGHNT and CDR2 YYREEE (reference sequence). CDR3 size: 14 residues. With 2 bases removed from V and 5 bases from J, the gap between germline ends came to 14 bases. The CDR3 nucleotides read TGTGCCAGCAGCTTAATGATGGGAGGTCACGAGCAGTACTTC. Protein: CASSLMMGGHEQYF.

The J gene is TRBJ1-1, the V gene TRBV7-3; D remains ambiguous. Trimming stripped 5 bases from V and 0 bases from J, with 10 bases between. Germline CDR1 SGHTA, CDR2 FQGTGA. The CDR3 has 14 residues. In nucleotides, the CDR3 is TGTGCCAGCAGCGAACAGCCTTTGAACACTGAAGCTTTCTTT. Translating it yields CASSEQPLNTEAFF.

The rearrangement links TRBV5-7 to TRBJ1-3; D is unclear. TRBV5-7 counts as an open reading frame of uncertain function. With 2 bases removed from V and 0 bases from J, the gap between germline ends came to 9 bases. This CDR3 is built from 15 residues. CDR3 DNA sequence: TGTGCCAGCAGCTTCTACCGGGACTCTGGAAACACCATATATTTT. This translates into CASSFYRDSGNTIYF.

V usage is TRBV29-1 and J usage is TRBJ1-3; TRBD1 is a possible D gene (6 bases). V lost 8 bases to trimming and J lost 7 bases, with 18 bases between them. The CDR3 has 13 amino acids. Per the germline V gene, CDR1 is SQVTM and CDR2 is ANQGSEA. CDR3 residues: CSLLDSLRNTIYF. The CDR3 DNA sequence: TGCAGCTTGTTGGACAGTCTGCGGAACACCATATATTTT.

This clone counts as medium-sized by frequency. The CDR3 is CASSQDPPAGGSNEQFF. The DNA for the CDR3 is TGCGCCAGCAGCCAAGATCCTCCGGCGGGAGGGTCCAATGAGCAGTTCTTC. The rearrangement joins TRBV4-1 to TRBJ2-1, with 9 bases identical to TRBD2. V lost 0 bases, J lost 6 bases, and 9 bases stayed unmatched. The germline gives CDR1 MGHRA, CDR2 YSYEKL. CDR3 length: 17 amino acids.

The J gene is TRBJ2-1, the V gene TRBV9; TRBD1 matches at 8 bases. With 5 bases clipped from V and 2 bases from J, the junction kept 9 bases outside the gene matches. CDR3 size: 16 residues. CDR1 and CDR2 from the germline V gene are SGDLS and YYNGEE. The CDR3 nucleotides are TGTGCCAGCAGAAACGTCGGACAGGGCCCCTACAATGAGCAGTTCTTC. This translates into CASRNVGQGPYNEQFF.

The chain recombines TRBV4-1 with TRBJ2-1; 7 bases match TRBD2. Per germline, CDR1 MGHRA and CDR2 YSYEKL. Unmatched junction bases numbered 7, after V lost 3 bases and J lost 5 bases. This CDR3 region has 15 residues. The CDR3 nucleotides read TGCGCCAGCAGCCAGAGACCCGCGGGAGACAATGAGCAGTTCTTC. This encodes CASSQRPAGDNEQFF.

The genes are TRBV7-9 and TRBJ1-2; D is perhaps TRBD1 (6 bases). The germline V gene encodes CDR1 SEHNR and CDR2 FQNEAQ (reference sequence). V lost 0 bases, J lost 8 bases, and 13 bases lay in between. The CDR3 runs 14 residues. Here the CDR3 reads CASSLATGKEGYTF. The CDR3 DNA follows: TGTGCCAGCAGCTTAGCCACAGGGAAGGAAGGCTACACCTTC.

The rearrangement uses TRBV5-1 and TRBJ2-7; D remains unclear. CDR1 is SGHRS, CDR2 YFSETQ, per germline. The V end was cut by 0 bases, the J end by 3 bases, with 10 bases between. This CDR3 spans 14 amino acids. CDR3 protein: CASSLGGAFYEQYF. The CDR3 DNA reads TGCGCCAGCAGCTTGGGCGGAGCTTTCTACGAGCAGTACTTC.

A remark on this clone: Other DNA sequences in this sample translate to the same CDR3. This chain connects TRBV6-5 to TRBJ2-2; TRBD2 matches at 8 bases. Germline CDR1 is MNHEY and CDR2 is SVGAGI. CDR3 size: 15 residues. Trimming cost V 7 bases and J 0 bases; bases outside gene matches: 4. The CDR3 nucleotides read TGTGCCAGCATTGGAGCGGGAGCGAACACCGGGGAGCTGTTTTTT. Residues: CASIGAGANTGELFF.

The chain is built from TRBV7-2 and TRBJ2-1; D perhaps matches TRBD2 (5 bases). Trimming pared 2 bases from V and 2 bases from J, leaving 16 bases between. This CDR3 region has 17 residues. From germline, CDR1 is SGHTA and CDR2 FQGNSA. The CDR3 nucleotides are TGTGCCAGCAGCTTAAAGGGAGTAGCGACCACCTACAATGAGCAGTTCTTC. This codes for CASSLKGVATTYNEQFF.

The rearrangement uses TRBV28 and TRBJ2-6; D uncertain. The CDR3 is 18 amino acids. Deletions cut 3 bases from V and 1 base from J, with 16 bases between. Per germline, CDR1 MDHEN and CDR2 SYDVKM. The CDR3 loop reads CASSFSSRGTSGANVLTF. CDR3 DNA: TGTGCCAGCAGTTTTTCGTCCAGAGGAACTTCTGGGGCCAACGTCCTGACTTTC.

The chain links TRBV7-6 to TRBJ2-1; 10 bases align to TRBD2. The ends lost 2 bases at V and 2 bases at J; junction bases unmatched: 6. The CDR3 length is 17 residues. The V gene's germline CDR1 is SGHVS and CDR2 FNYEAQ. The CDR3 nucleotides read TGTGCCAGCAGCTTATTTGTTGGGACTAGCGCCTACAATGAGCAGTTCTTC. This encodes CASSLFVGTSAYNEQFF.

The chain links TRBV2 to TRBJ1-1; 8 bases map to TRBD1. After removal of 7 bases from V and 3 bases from J, the junction contained 7 bases not matched to a gene. Germline V lookup: CDR1 SNHLY, CDR2 FYNNEI. The CDR3 spans 14 residues. The CDR3 bases are TGTGCCAGCATCTACGGACAGGGAGACACTGAAGCTTTCTTT. It translates to CASIYGQGDTEAFF.

J is TRBJ2-3 and V is TRBV6-1, with 7 bases that match TRBD2. CDR3 length: 15 residues. V trimming: 7 bases; J trimming: 3 bases; junction bases outside the gene matches: 10. Germline CDR1 and CDR2: MNHNS and SASEGT. CDR3 residues: CASIRNPGLTDTQYF. Written as DNA, the CDR3 is TGTGCCAGCATACGTAATCCGGGACTAACAGATACGCAGTATTTT.

The chain links TRBV27 to TRBJ2-7; TRBD2 is a possible D gene (7 bases). Deletions cut 8 bases from V and 1 base from J, with 18 bases between. The germline V gene has CDR1 MNHEY and CDR2 SMNVEV (reference sequence). The CDR3 length is 15 residues. The CDR3 is CASGTIRGGSYEQYF. In nucleotides, the CDR3 is TGTGCCAGCGGTACAATCAGGGGAGGGTCCTACGAGCAGTACTTC.

The V and J genes are TRBV19 and TRBJ1-2, with 8 bases that match TRBD1. J lost 4 bases, V lost 3 bases, and 1 base had no gene match. Germline V gene lookup returns CDR1 LNHDA and CDR2 SQIVND (reference sequence). There are 13 residues in the CDR3. CDR3: CASSIQGAYGYTF. CDR3 bases: TGTGCCAGTAGTATCCAGGGGGCCTATGGCTACACCTTC.

This CDR3 is CASSIQGGDGYTF. Here the CDR3 DNA reads TGCGCCAGCAGCATACAGGGTGGCGATGGCTACACCTTC. The V and J genes are TRBV4-1 and TRBJ1-2, with D possibly matching TRBD1 (6 bases). In germline, CDR1 is MGHRA, CDR2 YSYEKL. There are 13 residues in the CDR3. V was trimmed by 5 bases and J by 6 bases, leaving 13 bases between them.

The V gene is TRBV6-5, the J gene TRBJ1-5; D not certain. V gave up 7 bases and J gave up 7 bases, with 17 bases separating them. The CDR3 runs 14 residues. Germline CDR1 and CDR2: MNHEY and SVGAGI. The CDR3 is CASTRRSGEQPQHF. For the CDR3, the DNA is TGTGCCAGCACCCGGAGGTCGGGAGAACAGCCCCAGCATTTT.

This rearrangement joins TRBV29-1 to TRBJ2-3, with 8 bases that match TRBD2. V lost 2 bases and J lost 1; bases outside the gene matches: 2. Germline loops: CDR1 SQVTM, CDR2 ANQGSEA. The CDR3 contains 14 residues. CDR3 in amino acids: CSVEREGGTDTQYF. The CDR3 DNA is TGCAGCGTTGAACGGGAGGGAGGCACAGATACGCAGTATTTT.

This sequence joins TRBV5-1 and TRBJ1-6; 7 bases line up with TRBD1. This CDR3 is built from 15 residues. Germline V gene lookup returns CDR1 SGHRS and CDR2 YFSETQ. V gave up 4 bases and J gave up 7 bases; unmatched junction bases: 8. The CDR3 region is CASSPLGQVNSPLHF. CDR3 in DNA: TGCGCCAGCAGCCCCCTCGGACAGGTGAATTCACCCCTCCACTTT. Looking up the rest from reference TRBV5-1 and TRBJ1-6 gives the full variable domain: KAGVTQTPRYLIKTRGQQVTLSCSPISGHRSVSWYQQTPGQGLQFLFEYFSETQRNKGNFPGRFSGRQFSNSRSEMNVSTLELGDSALYLCASSPLGQVNSPLHFGNGTRLTVT.

This rearrangement joins TRBV28 to TRBJ1-4, with 11 bases fitting TRBD1. The trim removed 5 bases at V and 7 bases at J, leaving 6 bases unmatched. This CDR3 has 15 residues. In germline, CDR1 is MDHEN, CDR2 SYDVKM. CDR3 DNA sequence: TGTGCCAGCAGTCTAGGGGGACAGGGGGGTGAAAAACTGTTTTTT. Protein product: CASSLGGQGGEKLFF.

The chain employs TRBV4-2 and TRBJ2-5; D is undetermined. Trimming shortened V by 0 bases and J by 4 bases, and 12 bases separated the two germline ends. Germline CDR1 is LGHNA and CDR2 is YNFKEQ. The CDR3 totals 15 residues. CDR3 sequence reads: CASSQEGLVGETQYF. CDR3 DNA: TGTGCCAGCAGCCAAGAGGGTCTAGTAGGAGAGACCCAGTACTTC.